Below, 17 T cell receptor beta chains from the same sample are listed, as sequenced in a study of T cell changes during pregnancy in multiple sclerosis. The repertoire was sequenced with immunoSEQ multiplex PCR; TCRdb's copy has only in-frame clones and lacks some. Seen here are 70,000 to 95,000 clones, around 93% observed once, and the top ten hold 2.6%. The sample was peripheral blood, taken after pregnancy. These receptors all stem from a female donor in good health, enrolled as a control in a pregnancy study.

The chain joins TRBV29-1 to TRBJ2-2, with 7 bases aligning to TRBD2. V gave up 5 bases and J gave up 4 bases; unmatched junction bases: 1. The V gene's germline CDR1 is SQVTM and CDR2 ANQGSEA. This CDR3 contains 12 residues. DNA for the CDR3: TGCAGCGTTCAGCGGGGCACCGGGGAGCTGTTTTTT. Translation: CSVQRGTGELFF.

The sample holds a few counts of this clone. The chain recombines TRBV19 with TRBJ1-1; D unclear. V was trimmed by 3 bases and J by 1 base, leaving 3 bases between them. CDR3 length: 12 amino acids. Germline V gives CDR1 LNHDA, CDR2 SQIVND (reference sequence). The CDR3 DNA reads TGTGCCAGTAGTATGAGGAACACTGAAGCTTTCTTT. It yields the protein CASSMRNTEAFF.

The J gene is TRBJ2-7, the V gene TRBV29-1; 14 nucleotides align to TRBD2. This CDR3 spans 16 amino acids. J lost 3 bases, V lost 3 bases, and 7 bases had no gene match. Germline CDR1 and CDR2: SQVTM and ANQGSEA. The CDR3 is CSVDQKGTSGSYEQYF. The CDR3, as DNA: TGCAGCGTTGACCAGAAAGGGACTAGCGGGAGCTACGAGCAGTACTTC.

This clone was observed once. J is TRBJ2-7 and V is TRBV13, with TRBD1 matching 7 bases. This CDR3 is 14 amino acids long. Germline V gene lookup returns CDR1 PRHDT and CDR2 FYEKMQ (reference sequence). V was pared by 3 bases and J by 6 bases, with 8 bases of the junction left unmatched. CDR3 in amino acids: CASSLGRGQGEQYF. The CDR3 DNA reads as TGTGCCAGCAGCTTGGGAAGGGGGCAGGGCGAGCAGTACTTC.

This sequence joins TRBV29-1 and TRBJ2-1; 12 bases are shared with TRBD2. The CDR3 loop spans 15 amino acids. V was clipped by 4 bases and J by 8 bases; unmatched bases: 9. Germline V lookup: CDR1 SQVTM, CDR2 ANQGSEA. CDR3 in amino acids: CSVVLTSGRRDEQFF. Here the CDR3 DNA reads TGCAGCGTTGTGTTGACTAGCGGGAGAAGGGATGAGCAGTTCTTC.

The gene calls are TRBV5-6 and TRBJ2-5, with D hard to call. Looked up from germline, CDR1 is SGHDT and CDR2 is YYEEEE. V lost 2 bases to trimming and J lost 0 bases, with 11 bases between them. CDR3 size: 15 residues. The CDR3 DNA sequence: TGTGCCAGCAGCTTCGAAGTACCTAACCAAGAGACCCAGTACTTC. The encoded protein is CASSFEVPNQETQYF.

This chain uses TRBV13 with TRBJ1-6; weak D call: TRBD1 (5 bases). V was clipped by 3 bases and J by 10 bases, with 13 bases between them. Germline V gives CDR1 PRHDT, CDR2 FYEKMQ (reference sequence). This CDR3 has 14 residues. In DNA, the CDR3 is TGTGCCAGCAGCTTCGGCAGGGTTCGGTCACCCCTCCACTTT. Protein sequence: CASSFGRVRSPLHF.

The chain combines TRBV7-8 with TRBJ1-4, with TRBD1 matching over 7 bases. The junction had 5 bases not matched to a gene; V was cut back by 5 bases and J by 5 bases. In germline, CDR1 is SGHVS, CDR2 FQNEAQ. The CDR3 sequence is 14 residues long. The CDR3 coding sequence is TGTGCCAGCAGCCCACAGGGGTGGAATGAAAAACTGTTTTTT. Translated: CASSPQGWNEKLFF.

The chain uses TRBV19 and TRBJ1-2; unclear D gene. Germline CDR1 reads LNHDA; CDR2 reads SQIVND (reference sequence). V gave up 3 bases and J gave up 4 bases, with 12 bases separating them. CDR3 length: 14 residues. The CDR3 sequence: CASSMSTDGYGYTF. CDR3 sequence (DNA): TGTGCCAGTAGTATGTCTACAGATGGCTATGGCTACACCTTC.

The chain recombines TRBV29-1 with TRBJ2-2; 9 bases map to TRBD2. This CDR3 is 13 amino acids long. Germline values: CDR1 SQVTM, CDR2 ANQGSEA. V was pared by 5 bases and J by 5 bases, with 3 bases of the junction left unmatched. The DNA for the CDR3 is TGCAGCGTTATGCGGGGGGGAACCGGGGAGCTGTTTTTT. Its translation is CSVMRGGTGELFF.

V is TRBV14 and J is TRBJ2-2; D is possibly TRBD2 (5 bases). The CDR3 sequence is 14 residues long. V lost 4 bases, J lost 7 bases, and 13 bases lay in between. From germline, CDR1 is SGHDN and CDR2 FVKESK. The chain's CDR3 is CASSPPGYDGELFF. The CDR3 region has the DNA TGTGCCAGCAGCCCCCCGGGGTATGACGGGGAGCTGTTTTTT.

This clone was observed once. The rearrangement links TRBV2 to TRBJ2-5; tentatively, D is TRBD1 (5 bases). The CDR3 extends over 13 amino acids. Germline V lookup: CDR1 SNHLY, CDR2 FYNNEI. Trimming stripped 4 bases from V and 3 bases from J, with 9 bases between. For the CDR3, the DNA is TGTGCCAGCAGTGTAGAGACAGAAGAGACCCAGTACTTC. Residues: CASSVETEETQYF. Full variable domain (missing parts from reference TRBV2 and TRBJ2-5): EPEVTQTPSHQVTQMGQEVILRCVPISNHLYFYWYRQILGQKVEFLVSFYNNEISEKSEIFDDQFSVERPDGSNFTLKIRSTKLEDSAMYFCASSVETEETQYFGPGTRLLVL.

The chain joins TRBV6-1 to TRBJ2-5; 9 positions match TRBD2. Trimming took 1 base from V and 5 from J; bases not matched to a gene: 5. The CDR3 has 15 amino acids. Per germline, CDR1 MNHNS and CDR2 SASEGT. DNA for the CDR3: TGTGCCAGCAGTGAAGTTGCGGGGGGGCTTGAGACCCAGTACTTC. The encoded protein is CASSEVAGGLETQYF.

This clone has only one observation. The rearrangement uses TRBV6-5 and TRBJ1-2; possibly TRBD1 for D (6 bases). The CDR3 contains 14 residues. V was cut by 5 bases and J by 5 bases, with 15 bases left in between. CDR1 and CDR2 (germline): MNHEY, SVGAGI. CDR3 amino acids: CASSIDRRSYGYTF. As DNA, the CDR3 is TGTGCCAGCAGTATAGACAGGCGAAGTTATGGCTACACCTTC.

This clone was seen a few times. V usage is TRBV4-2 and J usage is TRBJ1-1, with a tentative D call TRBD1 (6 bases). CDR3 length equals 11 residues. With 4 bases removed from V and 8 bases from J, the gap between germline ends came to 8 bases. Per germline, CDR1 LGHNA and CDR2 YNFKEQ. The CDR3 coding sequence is TGTGCCAGCAGCCGCACAGGGGAAGCTTTCTTT. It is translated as CASSRTGEAFF.

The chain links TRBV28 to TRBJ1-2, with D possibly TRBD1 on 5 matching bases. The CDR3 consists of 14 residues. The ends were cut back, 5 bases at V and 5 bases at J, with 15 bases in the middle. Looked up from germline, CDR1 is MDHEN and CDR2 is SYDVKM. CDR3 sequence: CASSGVGEGYGYTF. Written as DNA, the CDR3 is TGTGCCAGCAGTGGGGTGGGGGAGGGGTATGGCTACACCTTC.

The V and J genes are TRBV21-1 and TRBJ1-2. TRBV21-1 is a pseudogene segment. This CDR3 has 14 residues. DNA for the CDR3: TGTGCCAGCAGATACGCGGGTGCTAACTATGGCTACACCTTC. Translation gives CASRYAGANYGYTF.